Below, 21 T cell receptor beta chains from the same sample are listed, as sequenced in a study of memory B cells and T cells in multiple sclerosis. Some clones are missing from TCRdb's copy, which holds only in-frame ones; the method was immunoSEQ multiplex PCR. The data hold 32,000 or so clones, with about 84% observed a single time. Separate sequencing covered autoproliferating (CFSE-dim) and non-proliferating (CFSE-high) T cells from stimulus-free culture. Replicate wells were pooled after roughly 7 days of stimulus-free culture of roughly 5x10^7 CFSE-labeled PBMCs. No cognate antigen is known for these TCRs. What was sequenced was PBMCs from blood kept in culture. The receptors come from a human donor with multiple sclerosis.

The chain carries TRBV30 and TRBJ2-7; D is unresolved. The CDR3 covers 11 residues. Germline CDR1 GTSNPN, CDR2 SVGIG (reference sequence). V was trimmed by 2 bases and J by 4 bases, leaving 6 bases between them. The DNA for the CDR3 is TGTGCCTGGAGTACCGCTTACGAGCAGTACTTC. Its translation is CAWSTAYEQYF.

The CDR3 coding sequence is TGCGCCAGCAGCGGCAGCCCGGAAATCCCCTACGAGCAGTACTTC. Its protein is CASSGSPEIPYEQYF. The chain employs TRBV5-1 and TRBJ2-7; D is ambiguous. This CDR3 comprises 15 residues. The V end lost 4 bases, the J end lost 2 bases, and 16 bases lay between the germline ends. CDR1 SGHRS and CDR2 YFSETQ come from the germline V gene.

There are a few counts of this clone. The chain uses TRBV7-9 and TRBJ2-1, with D perhaps given as TRBD1 or TRBD2 (5 bases each). Germline loops: CDR1 SEHNR, CDR2 FQNEAQ (reference sequence). The CDR3 length is 16 residues. V was cut by 5 bases and J by 8 bases, with 22 bases left in between. The CDR3 reads CASSPAWSEGRDEQFF. CDR3 DNA: TGTGCCAGCAGCCCAGCGTGGAGCGAGGGGCGAGATGAGCAGTTCTTC.

The chain couples TRBV25-1 to TRBJ1-1; D gene uncertain. V dropped 5 bases and J dropped 0 bases, with 7 bases sitting between them. The CDR3 is 13 amino acids. Looked up from germline, CDR1 is MGHDK and CDR2 is SYGVNS. This CDR3 reads CASSLSVNTEAFF. The CDR3 nucleotides are TGTGCCAGCAGTCTGTCAGTGAACACTGAAGCTTTCTTT.

The genes are TRBV5-1 and TRBJ2-7; 7 nucleotides align to TRBD2. Germline V gives CDR1 SGHRS, CDR2 YFSETQ. This CDR3 region has 16 residues. Germline trimming cut 4 bases from V and 3 bases from J; bases unmatched to any gene: 13. The CDR3 sequence is CASSPSQAGTNYEQYF. CDR3 coding DNA: TGCGCCAGCAGCCCTTCTCAGGCCGGGACTAACTACGAGCAGTACTTC.

V is TRBV29-1 and J is TRBJ1-6, with D perhaps TRBD1 (5 bases). Trimming left V 3 bases short and J 9 bases short, with 12 bases between. Germline loops: CDR1 SQVTM, CDR2 ANQGSEA. The CDR3 extends over 13 amino acids. This chain's CDR3 is CSVEEGSGSPLHF. The CDR3, as DNA: TGCAGCGTTGAGGAGGGGAGTGGTTCACCCCTCCACTTT.

The CDR3, as DNA: TGTGCCAGCAGCTTAACGGCTAGCGATCTTAAAGAGACCCAGTACTTC. It translates to CASSLTASDLKETQYF. The gene calls are TRBV11-2 and TRBJ2-5; a weak D match, TRBD2 (6 bases). The ends were cut back, 2 bases at V and 3 bases at J, with 16 bases in the middle. CDR3 size: 16 residues. From germline, CDR1 is SGHAT and CDR2 FQNNGV.

The rearrangement links TRBV7-9 to TRBJ1-2, with TRBD1 identical over 7 bases. In germline, CDR1 is SEHNR, CDR2 FQNEAQ (reference sequence). The CDR3 sequence is 15 residues long. V gave up 5 bases and J gave up 7 bases; unmatched junction bases: 13. The DNA of the CDR3 is TGTGCCAGCAGCCAACTGACAGAGGGGGCGGGTGGCTACACCTTC. The encoded protein is CASSQLTEGAGGYTF.

V gene TRBV28 combines with J gene TRBJ1-4; TRBD1 is a possible D gene (5 bases). CDR1 and CDR2 from the germline V gene are MDHEN and SYDVKM. The CDR3 spans 15 residues. The V end lost 5 bases, the J end lost 2 bases, and 12 bases lay between the germline ends. The CDR3 protein is CASSQTGDTNEKLFF. For the CDR3, the DNA is TGTGCCAGCAGTCAGACCGGGGACACTAATGAAAAACTGTTTTTT.

Here the CDR3 DNA reads TGTGCCAGCAGCTCCGACGAAGACTGGACTAGCGGGGACTCCACAGATACGCAGTATTTT. Translating gives CASSSDEDWTSGDSTDTQYF. The chain recombines TRBV13 with TRBJ2-3, with 12 bases identical to TRBD2. Trimming at V came to 4 bases and at J to 2 bases, leaving 16 bases not matched to a gene. From germline, CDR1 is PRHDT and CDR2 FYEKMQ (reference sequence). This CDR3 comprises 20 residues.

The genes are TRBV5-4 and TRBJ1-1; D is possibly TRBD1 (5 bases). This CDR3 comprises 14 residues. V gave up 4 bases and J gave up 1 base, with 11 bases separating them. The germline V gene has CDR1 SGHNT and CDR2 YYREEE (reference sequence). The CDR3, as DNA: TGTGCCAGCAGCCCAGCAGGGAGGAACACTGAAGCTTTCTTT. Amino acid sequence: CASSPAGRNTEAFF.

The chain employs TRBV2 and TRBJ2-1; 8 bases are shared with TRBD1. CDR3 length: 13 amino acids. Trimming took 6 bases from V and 7 from J; bases not matched to a gene: 5. In germline, CDR1 is SNHLY, CDR2 FYNNEI. CDR3 amino acids: CASRWDRKNEQFF. As DNA, the CDR3 is TGTGCCAGCAGATGGGACAGGAAGAATGAGCAGTTCTTC.

CDR3 bases: TGCGCCAGCAGCTTTTCTACAGGGTCATCAGGGCAATATGAGCAGTTCTTC. This sequence encodes CASSFSTGSSGQYEQFF. J is TRBJ2-1 and V is TRBV5-1; maybe TRBD1 (6 bases). This CDR3 contains 17 residues. The V gene's germline CDR1 is SGHRS and CDR2 YFSETQ. Trimming pared 2 bases from V and 8 bases from J, leaving 23 bases between.

This chain joins TRBV6-1 and TRBJ1-1; D unclear. This CDR3 has 12 residues. Per the germline V gene, CDR1 is MNHNS and CDR2 is SASEGT. The V end was cut by 2 bases, the J end by 4 bases, with 5 bases between. The DNA of the CDR3 is TGTGCCAGCAGTGAATTTGGCACTGAAGCTTTCTTT. This encodes CASSEFGTEAFF.

The J gene is TRBJ1-1, the V gene TRBV4-1, with D perhaps TRBD1 (5 bases). The V gene lost 5 bases and the J gene lost 5 bases, with 18 bases spanning the gap. The CDR3 is 15 amino acids. Germline CDR1 reads MGHRA; CDR2 reads YSYEKL. The CDR3 DNA reads TGCGCCAGCAGCGCCGGAAAAGTAGGGGAGACTGAAGCTTTCTTT. The encoded protein is CASSAGKVGETEAFF.

This chain joins TRBV6-5 and TRBJ1-1, with D unresolved. The germline CDR1 and CDR2 sequences are MNHEY and SVGAGI. Deletions cut 2 bases from V and 5 bases from J, with 9 bases between. CDR3 size: 13 residues. This CDR3 reads CASSYTGLTEAFF. The CDR3 region has the DNA TGTGCCAGCAGTTACACGGGGTTGACTGAAGCTTTCTTT.

V and J are TRBV5-1 and TRBJ2-7; TRBD1 agrees at 8 bases. Germline CDR1 and CDR2: SGHRS and YFSETQ. V gave up 8 bases and J gave up 1 base; unmatched junction bases: 8. The CDR3 runs 14 residues. The CDR3 DNA follows: TGCGCCAGTGCCGGGACAGGACTATCCTACGAGCAGTACTTC. This codes for CASAGTGLSYEQYF.

The chain has TRBV2 and TRBJ1-4; D not resolved. The CDR3 has 14 residues. The V and J ends lost 4 bases and 8 bases respectively, with 14 bases between them. Per the germline V gene, CDR1 is SNHLY and CDR2 is FYNNEI. CDR3 nucleotides: TGTGCCAGCAGTGGGAATGTACTGGGGGAAAAACTGTTTTTT. Translating it yields CASSGNVLGEKLFF. The variable domain in full, completed from reference TRBV2 and TRBJ1-4, reads EPEVTQTPSHQVTQMGQEVILRCVPISNHLYFYWYRQILGQKVEFLVSFYNNEISEKSEIFDDQFSVERPDGSNFTLKIRSTKLEDSAMYFCASSGNVLGEKLFFGSGTQLSVL.

CDR3 amino acids: CASSMAPTYSYEQYF. The CDR3 DNA sequence: TGTGCCAGTAGTATGGCGCCCACTTACTCCTACGAGCAGTACTTC. The rearrangement links TRBV19 to TRBJ2-7; D unresolved. Trimming stripped 3 bases from V and 0 bases from J, with 12 bases between. Germline V gives CDR1 LNHDA, CDR2 SQIVND (reference sequence). The CDR3 sequence is 15 residues long.

The rearrangement links TRBV5-1 to TRBJ2-7, with 14 bases aligning to TRBD2. Germline V gene sequence: CDR1 SGHRS, CDR2 YFSETQ. The CDR3 is 16 amino acids. Trimming at V came to 2 bases and at J to 1 base, leaving 2 bases not matched to a gene. The CDR3, as DNA: TGCGCCAGCAGCTTAGGGACTAGCGGGAGTTCCTACGAGCAGTACTTC. This codes for CASSLGTSGSSYEQYF.

The genes are TRBV6-4 and TRBJ1-1; 7 bases map to TRBD1. With V trimmed by 6 bases and J by 3 bases, 7 bases remained unmatched. The germline V gene has CDR1 MRHNA and CDR2 SNTAGT. CDR3 size: 14 residues. Written as DNA, the CDR3 is TGTGCCAGCAGAAGACAGGGATGGGACACTGAAGCTTTCTTT. This gives the protein CASRRQGWDTEAFF.